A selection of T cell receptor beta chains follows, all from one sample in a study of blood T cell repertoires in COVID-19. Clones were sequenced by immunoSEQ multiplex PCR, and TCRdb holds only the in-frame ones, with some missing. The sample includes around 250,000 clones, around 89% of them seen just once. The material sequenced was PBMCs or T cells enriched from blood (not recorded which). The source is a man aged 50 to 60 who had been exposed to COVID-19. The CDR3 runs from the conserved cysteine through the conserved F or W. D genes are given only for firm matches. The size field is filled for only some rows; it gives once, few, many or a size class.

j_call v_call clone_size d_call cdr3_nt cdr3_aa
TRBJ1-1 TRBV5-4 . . TGTGCCAGCAGCTTGGAACAGGTTGATCCGGGAGCTTTCTTT CASSLEQVDPGAFF
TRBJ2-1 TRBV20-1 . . TGCAGTGCTACATACAATGAGCAGTTCTTC CSATYNEQFF
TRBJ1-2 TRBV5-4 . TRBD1 TGTGCCAGCAACCAGGGGGCTAGCTATGGCTACACCTTC CASNQGASYGYTF
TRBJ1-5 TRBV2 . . TGTGCCAGCAGTGGCGCCAGGATGGAAATCCAGCCCCAGCATTTT CASSGARMEIQPQHF
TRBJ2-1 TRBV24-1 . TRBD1 TGTGCCACCGGGGGGACAGGGCCCCGGGCATACAATGAGCAGTTCTTC CATGGTGPRAYNEQFF
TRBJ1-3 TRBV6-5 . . TGTGCCAGCCGATGGACAGTACCTGGAAACACCATATATTTT CASRWTVPGNTIYF
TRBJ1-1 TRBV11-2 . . TGTGCCAGCAGCCCCCGAGGGCTAGACGGGAAGAACACTGAAGCTTTCTTT CASSPRGLDGKNTEAFF
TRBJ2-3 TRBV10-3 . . TGTGCCATCAGTGACCCAGCGGAGAGGGCAGATACGCAGTATTTT CAISDPAERADTQYF
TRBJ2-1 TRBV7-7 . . TGTGCTAGCAGCTTTGGACACGGCAAATACAATGAGCAGTTCTTC CASSFGHGKYNEQFF
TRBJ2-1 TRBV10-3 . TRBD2 TGTGCCATCAGACTAGCGGGAGGTTTTTCCTACAATGAGCAGTTCTTC CAIRLAGGFSYNEQFF
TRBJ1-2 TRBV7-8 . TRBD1 TGTGCCAGCGCTTTGGGACAGAGCTATGGCTACACCTTC CASALGQSYGYTF
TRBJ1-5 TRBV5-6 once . TGTGCCAGCAGTTGGGCTTCGGGCAATCAGCCCCAGCATTTT CASSWASGNQPQHF
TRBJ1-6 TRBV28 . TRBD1 TGTGCCAGCAGTACCCCGACAGGGATCGGCTCACCCCTCCACTTT CASSTPTGIGSPLHF
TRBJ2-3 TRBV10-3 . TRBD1 TGTGCCATCAGTGAGCCGGACAGGGGAAGCACAGATACGCAGTATTTT CAISEPDRGSTDTQYF
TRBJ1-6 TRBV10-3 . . TGTGCCATCAGCAACAGGGAGAATTCACCCCTCCACTTT CAISNRENSPLHF
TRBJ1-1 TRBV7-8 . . TGTGCCAGCAACACTGCGACAGGGAACACTGAAGCTTTCTTT CASNTATGNTEAFF
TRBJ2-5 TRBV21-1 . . TGTGCCAGCCCCCCAAGGGAGGAGGAGGAGGGAGACAAAGGGACCCAGTACTTC CASPPREEEEGDKGTQYF
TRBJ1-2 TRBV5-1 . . TGCGCCAGCAGCTTGGAGGGGCTTGGCTATGGCTACACCTTC CASSLEGLGYGYTF
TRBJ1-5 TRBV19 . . TGTGCCAGTAGTCTACGACCCTCGGGAGTAGTTCAGCCCCAGCATTTT CASSLRPSGVVQPQHF
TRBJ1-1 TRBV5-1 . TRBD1 TGCGCCAGCAGCTTGGGGGACAGTAGGAACACTGAAGCTTTCTTT CASSLGDSRNTEAFF
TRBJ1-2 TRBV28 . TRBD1 TGTGCCAGCAGATCCTCCGGACAGGGAAACTATGGCTACACCTTC CASRSSGQGNYGYTF
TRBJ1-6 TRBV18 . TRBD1 TGTGCCAGCTCACCGGGGACAGGGGAGGGATCACCCCTCCACTTT CASSPGTGEGSPLHF
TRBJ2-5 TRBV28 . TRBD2 TGTGCCAGCAGTCCTCAGGGCAGCCCGGGACCGGGGGGGGAGACCCAGTACTTC CASSPQGSPGPGGETQYF
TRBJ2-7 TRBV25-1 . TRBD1 TGTGCCAGCAGACCCCTCTCCGGGACAGGGGACTACGAGCAGTACTTC CASRPLSGTGDYEQYF
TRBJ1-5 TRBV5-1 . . TGCGCCAGCAGCTTAACAGGGAGTCAGCCCCAGCATTTT CASSLTGSQPQHF